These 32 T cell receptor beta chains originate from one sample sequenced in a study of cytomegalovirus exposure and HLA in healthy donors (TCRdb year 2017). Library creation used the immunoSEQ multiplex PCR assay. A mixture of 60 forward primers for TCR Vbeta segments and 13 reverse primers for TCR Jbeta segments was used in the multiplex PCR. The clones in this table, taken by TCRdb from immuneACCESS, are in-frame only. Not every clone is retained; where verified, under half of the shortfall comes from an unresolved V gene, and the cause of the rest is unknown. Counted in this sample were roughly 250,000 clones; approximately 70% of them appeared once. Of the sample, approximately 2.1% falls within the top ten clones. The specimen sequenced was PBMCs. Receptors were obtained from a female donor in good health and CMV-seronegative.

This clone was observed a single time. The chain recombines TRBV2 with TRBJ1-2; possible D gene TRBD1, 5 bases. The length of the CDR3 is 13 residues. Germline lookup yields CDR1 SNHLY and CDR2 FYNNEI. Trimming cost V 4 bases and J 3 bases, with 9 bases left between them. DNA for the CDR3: TGTGCCAGCAGTGGGCAGGGTGACTATGGCTACACCTTC. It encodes CASSGQGDYGYTF.

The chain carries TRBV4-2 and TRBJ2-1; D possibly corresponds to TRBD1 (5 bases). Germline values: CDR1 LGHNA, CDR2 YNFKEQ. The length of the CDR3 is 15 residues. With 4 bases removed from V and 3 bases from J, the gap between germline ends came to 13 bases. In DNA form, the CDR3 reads TGTGCCAGCAGCCCTCACGGAGACAGCTACAATGAGCAGTTCTTC. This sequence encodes CASSPHGDSYNEQFF.

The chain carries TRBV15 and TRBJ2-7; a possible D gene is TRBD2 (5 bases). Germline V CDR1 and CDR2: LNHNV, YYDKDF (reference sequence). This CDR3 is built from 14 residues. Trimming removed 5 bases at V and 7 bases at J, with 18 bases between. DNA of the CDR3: TGTGCCACCAGCTGGTTAAACACCCGAGGGGAGCAGTACTTC. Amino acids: CATSWLNTRGEQYF.

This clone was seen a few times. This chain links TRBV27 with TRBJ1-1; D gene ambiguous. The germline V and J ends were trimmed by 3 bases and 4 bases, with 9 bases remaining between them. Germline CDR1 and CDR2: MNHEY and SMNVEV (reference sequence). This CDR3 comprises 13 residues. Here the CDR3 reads CASSFTGVTEAFF. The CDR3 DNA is TGTGCCAGCAGTTTTACGGGTGTCACTGAAGCTTTCTTT.

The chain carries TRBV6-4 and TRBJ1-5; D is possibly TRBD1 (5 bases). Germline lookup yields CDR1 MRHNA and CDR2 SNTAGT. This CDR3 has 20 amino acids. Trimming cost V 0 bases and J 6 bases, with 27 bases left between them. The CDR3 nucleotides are TGTGCCAGCAGTGACTCCGATGCTAATGTGGGGCAGGAGCGGGTTCAGCCCCAGCATTTT. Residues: CASSDSDANVGQERVQPQHF.

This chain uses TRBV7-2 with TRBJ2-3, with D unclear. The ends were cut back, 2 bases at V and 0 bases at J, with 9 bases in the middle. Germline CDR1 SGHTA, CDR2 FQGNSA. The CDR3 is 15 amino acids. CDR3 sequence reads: CASSLHHESTDTQYF. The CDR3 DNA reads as TGTGCCAGCAGCTTACACCACGAGAGCACAGATACGCAGTATTTT.

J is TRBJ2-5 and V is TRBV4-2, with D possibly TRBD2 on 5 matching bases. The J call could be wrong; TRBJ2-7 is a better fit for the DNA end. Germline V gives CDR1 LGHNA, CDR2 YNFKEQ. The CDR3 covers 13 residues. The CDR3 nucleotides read TGTGCCAGCAGCCCAACTAGGATGCGCGAGCAGTACTTC. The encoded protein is CASSPTRMREQYF.

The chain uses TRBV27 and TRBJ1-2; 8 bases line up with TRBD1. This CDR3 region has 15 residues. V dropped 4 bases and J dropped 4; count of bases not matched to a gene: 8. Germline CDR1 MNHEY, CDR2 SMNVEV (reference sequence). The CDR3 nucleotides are TGTGCCAGCAGTTCCCTGGACAGGGCCGGCTATGGCTACACCTTC. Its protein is CASSSLDRAGYGYTF.

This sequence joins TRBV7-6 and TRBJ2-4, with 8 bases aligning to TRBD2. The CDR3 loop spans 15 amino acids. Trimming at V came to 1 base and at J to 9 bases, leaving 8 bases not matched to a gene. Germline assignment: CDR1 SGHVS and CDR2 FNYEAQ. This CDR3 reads CASSLGGLGYGIQYF. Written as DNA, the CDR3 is TGTGCCAGCAGCTTAGGGGGACTAGGCTACGGCATTCAGTACTTC.

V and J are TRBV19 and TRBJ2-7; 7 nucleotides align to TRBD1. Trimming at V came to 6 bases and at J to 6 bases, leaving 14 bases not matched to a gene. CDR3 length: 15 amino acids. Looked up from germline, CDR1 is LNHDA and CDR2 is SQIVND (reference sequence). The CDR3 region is CASRDGQGDKGEQYF. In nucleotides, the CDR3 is TGTGCCAGTAGAGACGGCCAGGGGGATAAAGGCGAGCAGTACTTC.

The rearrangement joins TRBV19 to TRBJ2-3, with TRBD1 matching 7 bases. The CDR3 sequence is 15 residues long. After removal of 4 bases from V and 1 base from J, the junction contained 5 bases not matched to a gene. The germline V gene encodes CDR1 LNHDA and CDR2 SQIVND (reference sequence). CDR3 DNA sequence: TGTGCCAGTAGTACCGACAGGGTAGGCACAGATACGCAGTATTTT. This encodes CASSTDRVGTDTQYF.

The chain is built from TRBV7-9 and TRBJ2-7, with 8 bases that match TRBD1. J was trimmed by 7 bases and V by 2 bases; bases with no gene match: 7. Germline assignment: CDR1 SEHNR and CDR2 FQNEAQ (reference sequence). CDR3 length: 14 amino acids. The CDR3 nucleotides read TGTGCCAGCAGCTTATTCCAGGGGGCAGGGGAGCAGTACTTC. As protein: CASSLFQGAGEQYF. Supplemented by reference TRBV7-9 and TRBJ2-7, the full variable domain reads DTGVSQNPRHKITKRGQNVTFRCDPISEHNRLYWYRQTLGQGPEFLTYFQNEAQLEKSRLLSDRFSAERPKGSFSTLEIQRTEQGDSAMYLCASSLFQGAGEQYFGPGTRLTVT.

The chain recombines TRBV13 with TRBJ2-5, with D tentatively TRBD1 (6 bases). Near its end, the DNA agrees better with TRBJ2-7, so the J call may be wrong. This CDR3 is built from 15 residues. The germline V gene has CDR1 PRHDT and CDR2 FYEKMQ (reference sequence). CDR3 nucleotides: TGTGCCAGCAGCACTACAGGGTCTTTTAACTACGAGCAGTACTTC. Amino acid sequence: CASSTTGSFNYEQYF.

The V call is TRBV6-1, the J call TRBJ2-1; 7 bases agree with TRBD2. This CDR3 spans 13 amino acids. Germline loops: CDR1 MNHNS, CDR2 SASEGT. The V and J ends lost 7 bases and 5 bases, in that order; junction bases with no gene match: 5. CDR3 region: CASTGTNHNEQFF. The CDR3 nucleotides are TGTGCCAGCACCGGGACTAATCACAATGAGCAGTTCTTC.

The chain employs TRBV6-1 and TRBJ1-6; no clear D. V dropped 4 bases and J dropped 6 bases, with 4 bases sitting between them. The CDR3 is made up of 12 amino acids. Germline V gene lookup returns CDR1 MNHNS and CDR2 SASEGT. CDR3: CASSGLNSPLHF. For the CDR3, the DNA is TGTGCCAGCAGTGGTCTTAATTCACCCCTCCACTTT.

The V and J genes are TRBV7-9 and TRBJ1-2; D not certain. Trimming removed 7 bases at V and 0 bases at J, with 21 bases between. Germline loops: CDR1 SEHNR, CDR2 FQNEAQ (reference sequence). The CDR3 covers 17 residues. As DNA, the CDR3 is TGTGCCAGCACCCCCCCGGCGCGGCAGTTAGCTAACTATGGCTACACCTTC. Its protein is CASTPPARQLANYGYTF. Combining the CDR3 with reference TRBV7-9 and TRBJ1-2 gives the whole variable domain DTGVSQNPRHKITKRGQNVTFRCDPISEHNRLYWYRQTLGQGPEFLTYFQNEAQLEKSRLLSDRFSAERPKGSFSTLEIQRTEQGDSAMYLCASTPPARQLANYGYTFGSGTRLTVV.

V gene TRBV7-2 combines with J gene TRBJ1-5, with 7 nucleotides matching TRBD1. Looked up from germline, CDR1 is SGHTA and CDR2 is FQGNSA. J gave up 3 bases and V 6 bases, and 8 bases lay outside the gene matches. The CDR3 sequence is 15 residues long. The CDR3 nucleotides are TGTGCCAGCAGTCTCGAACAGGGGACCAATCAGCCCCAGCATTTT. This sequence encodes CASSLEQGTNQPQHF. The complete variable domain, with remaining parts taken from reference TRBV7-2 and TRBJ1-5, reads GAGVSQSPSNKVTEKGKDVELRCDPISGHTALYWYRQSLGQGLEFLIYFQGNSAPDKSGLPSDRFSAERTGGSVSTLTIQRTQQEDSAVYLCASSLEQGTNQPQHFGDGTRLSIL.

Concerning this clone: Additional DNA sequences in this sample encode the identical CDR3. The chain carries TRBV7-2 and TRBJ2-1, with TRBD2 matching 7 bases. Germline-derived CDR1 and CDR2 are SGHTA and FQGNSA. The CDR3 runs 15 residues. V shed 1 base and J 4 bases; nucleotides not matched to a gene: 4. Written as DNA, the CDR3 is TGTGCCAGCAGCTTAGTGGGGACTACGTACAATGAGCAGTTCTTC. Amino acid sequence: CASSLVGTTYNEQFF.

DNA of the CDR3: TGCGCCAGCAGCCCCGGACAGGGAAACTACGAGCAGTACTTC. Protein product: CASSPGQGNYEQYF. The genes are TRBV4-1 and TRBJ2-7; 8 bases are shared with TRBD1. There are 14 residues in the CDR3. CDR1 and CDR2 from the germline V gene are MGHRA and YSYEKL. With V trimmed by 4 bases and J by 3 bases, 5 bases remained unmatched.

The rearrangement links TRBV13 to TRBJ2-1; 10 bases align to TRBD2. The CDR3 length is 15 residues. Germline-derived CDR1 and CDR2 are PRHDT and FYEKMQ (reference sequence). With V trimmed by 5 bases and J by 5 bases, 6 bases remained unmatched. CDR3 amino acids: CASSPQTSGHNEQFF. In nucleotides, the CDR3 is TGTGCCAGCAGCCCTCAGACTAGCGGGCACAATGAGCAGTTCTTC.

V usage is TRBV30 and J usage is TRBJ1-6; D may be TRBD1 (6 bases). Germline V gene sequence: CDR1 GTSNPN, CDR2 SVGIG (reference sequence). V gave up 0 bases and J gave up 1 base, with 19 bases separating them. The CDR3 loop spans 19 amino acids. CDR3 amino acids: CAWSVHTEGGGSYNSPLHF. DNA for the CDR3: TGTGCCTGGAGTGTACATACTGAGGGAGGGGGGTCCTATAATTCACCCCTCCACTTT.

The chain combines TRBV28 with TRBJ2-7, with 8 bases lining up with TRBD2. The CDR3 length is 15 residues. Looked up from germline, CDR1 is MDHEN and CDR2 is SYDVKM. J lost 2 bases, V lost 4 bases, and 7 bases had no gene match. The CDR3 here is CASSSPGTRTYEQYF. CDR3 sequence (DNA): TGTGCCAGCAGTTCCCCCGGGACTAGGACCTACGAGCAGTACTTC.

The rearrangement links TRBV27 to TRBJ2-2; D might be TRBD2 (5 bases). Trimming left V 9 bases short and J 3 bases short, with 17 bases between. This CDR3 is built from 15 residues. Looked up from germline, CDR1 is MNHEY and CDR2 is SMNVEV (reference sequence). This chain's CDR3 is CARPRGGPDTGELFF. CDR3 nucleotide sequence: TGTGCCAGACCTCGGGGTGGCCCCGACACCGGGGAGCTGTTTTTT.

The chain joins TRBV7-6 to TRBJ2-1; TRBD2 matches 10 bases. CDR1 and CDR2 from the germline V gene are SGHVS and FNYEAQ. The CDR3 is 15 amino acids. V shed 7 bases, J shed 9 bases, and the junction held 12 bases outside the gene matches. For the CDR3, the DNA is TGTGCCAGCACTCCTTCTAGCGGGAGTTTGAGTGAGCAGTTCTTC. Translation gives CASTPSSGSLSEQFF.

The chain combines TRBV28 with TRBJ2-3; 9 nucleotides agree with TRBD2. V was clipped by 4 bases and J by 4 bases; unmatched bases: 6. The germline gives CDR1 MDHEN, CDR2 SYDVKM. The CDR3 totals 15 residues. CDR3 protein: CASSYSGSVADTQYF. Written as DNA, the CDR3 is TGTGCCAGCAGTTATAGCGGGAGTGTGGCAGATACGCAGTATTTT.

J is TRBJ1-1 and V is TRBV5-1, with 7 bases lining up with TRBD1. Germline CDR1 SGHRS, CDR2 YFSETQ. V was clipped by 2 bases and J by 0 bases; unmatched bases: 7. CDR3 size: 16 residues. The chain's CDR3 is CASSLGQAPMNTEAFF. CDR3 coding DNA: TGCGCCAGCAGCTTAGGACAGGCTCCTATGAACACTGAAGCTTTCTTT.

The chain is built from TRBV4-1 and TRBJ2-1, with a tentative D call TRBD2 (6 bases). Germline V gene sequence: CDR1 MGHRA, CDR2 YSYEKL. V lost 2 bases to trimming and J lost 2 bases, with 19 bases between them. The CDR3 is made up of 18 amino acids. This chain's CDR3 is CASSQKDRAREAYNEQFF. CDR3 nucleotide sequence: TGCGCCAGCAGCCAAAAAGACCGGGCGAGGGAGGCCTACAATGAGCAGTTCTTC.

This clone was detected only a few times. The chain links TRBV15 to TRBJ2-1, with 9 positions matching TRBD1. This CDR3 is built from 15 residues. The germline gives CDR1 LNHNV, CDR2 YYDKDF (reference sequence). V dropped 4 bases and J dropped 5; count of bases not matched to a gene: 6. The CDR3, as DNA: TGTGCCACCAGCACGGGACAGGGAAAAGACAATGAGCAGTTCTTC. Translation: CATSTGQGKDNEQFF.

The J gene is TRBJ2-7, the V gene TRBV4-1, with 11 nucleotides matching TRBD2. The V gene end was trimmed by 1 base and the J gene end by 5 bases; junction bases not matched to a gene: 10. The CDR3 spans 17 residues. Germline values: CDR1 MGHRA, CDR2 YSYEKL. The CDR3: CASSQVGLAGPPDEQYF. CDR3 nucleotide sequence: TGCGCCAGCAGCCAAGTCGGACTAGCGGGCCCTCCAGACGAGCAGTACTTC.

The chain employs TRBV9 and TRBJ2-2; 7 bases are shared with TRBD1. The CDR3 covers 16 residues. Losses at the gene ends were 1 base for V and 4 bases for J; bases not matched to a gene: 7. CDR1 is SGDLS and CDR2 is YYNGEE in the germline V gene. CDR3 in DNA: TGTGCCAGCAGCGTAAAGGGGGCAAAGGGCACCGGGGAGCTGTTTTTT. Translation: CASSVKGAKGTGELFF.

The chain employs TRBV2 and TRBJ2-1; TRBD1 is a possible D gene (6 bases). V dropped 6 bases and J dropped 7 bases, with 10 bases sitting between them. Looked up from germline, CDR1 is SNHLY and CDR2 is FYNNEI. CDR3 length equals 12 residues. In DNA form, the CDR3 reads TGTGCCAGCAGCGGGACATCAAATGAGCAGTTCTTC. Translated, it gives CASSGTSNEQFF.

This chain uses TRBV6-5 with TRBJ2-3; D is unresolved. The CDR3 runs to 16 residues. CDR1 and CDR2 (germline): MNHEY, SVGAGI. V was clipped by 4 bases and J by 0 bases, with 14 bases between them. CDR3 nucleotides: TGTGCCAGCAGTTCCAAGCGCCCCCCTAGCACAGATACGCAGTATTTT. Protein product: CASSSKRPPSTDTQYF.